Each of the 4 T cell receptor beta chains below was sequenced from the same sample in a study of cytomegalovirus exposure and HLA in healthy donors. Vbeta (60) and Jbeta (13) primers were used in the PCR. Repertoires were generated with immunoSEQ multiplex PCR, while TCRdb's copy carries only in-frame clones and drops some. The table shows tens of thousands of clones, with over 70% occurring only once. Sequencing was done on a sample of PBMCs. These receptors were obtained from a human donor in good health.

This clone was seen a few times. V gene TRBV6-1 combines with J gene TRBJ2-7, with TRBD1 identical over 7 bases. This CDR3 has 16 residues. Germline-derived CDR1 and CDR2 are MNHNS and SASEGT. J was trimmed by 2 bases and V by 4 bases; bases with no gene match: 11. Written as DNA, the CDR3 is TGTGCCAGCAGTGCACCGACAGGGTCCAGAACCTACGAGCAGTACTTC. As protein: CASSAPTGSRTYEQYF.

The chain links TRBV28 to TRBJ1-5; TRBD1 might be the D (5 bases). The V and J ends lost 6 bases and 5 bases respectively, with 14 bases between them. The CDR3 runs 14 residues. Per the germline V gene, CDR1 is MDHEN and CDR2 is SYDVKM. The CDR3 protein is CASSLLTVDQPQHF. The CDR3 DNA sequence: TGTGCCAGCAGCCTACTGACAGTTGATCAGCCCCAGCATTTT.

The V call is TRBV5-5, the J call TRBJ2-7, with 8 bases that match TRBD1. With V trimmed by 4 bases and J by 5 bases, 8 bases remained unmatched. The CDR3 consists of 14 residues. Germline loops: CDR1 SGHKS, CDR2 YYEKEE (reference sequence). CDR3 DNA: TGTGCCAGCAGCCCTGGACAGGGTGCGAACGAGCAGTACTTC. Amino acids: CASSPGQGANEQYF.

The chain carries TRBV6-1 and TRBJ2-2, with 9 bases aligning to TRBD2. Germline CDR1 and CDR2: MNHNS and SASEGT. V dropped 2 bases and J dropped 5; count of bases not matched to a gene: 15. This CDR3 is built from 19 residues. CDR3 region: CASSEWAGGTSVRTGELFF. The CDR3 DNA sequence: TGTGCCAGCAGTGAATGGGCGGGAGGGACGTCCGTGAGAACCGGGGAGCTGTTTTTT.